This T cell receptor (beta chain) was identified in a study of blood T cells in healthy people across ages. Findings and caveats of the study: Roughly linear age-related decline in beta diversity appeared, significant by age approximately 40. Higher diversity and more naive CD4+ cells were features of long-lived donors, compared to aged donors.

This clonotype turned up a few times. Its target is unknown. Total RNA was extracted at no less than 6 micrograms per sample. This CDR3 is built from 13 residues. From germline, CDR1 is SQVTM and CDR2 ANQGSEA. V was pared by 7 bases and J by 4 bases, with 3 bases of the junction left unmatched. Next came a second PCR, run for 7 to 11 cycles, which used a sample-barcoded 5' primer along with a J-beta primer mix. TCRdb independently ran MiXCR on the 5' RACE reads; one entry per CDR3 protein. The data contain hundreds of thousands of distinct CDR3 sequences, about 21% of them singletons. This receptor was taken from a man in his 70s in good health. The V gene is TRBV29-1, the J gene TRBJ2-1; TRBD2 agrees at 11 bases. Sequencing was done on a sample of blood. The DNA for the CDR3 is TGCAGCGGGGGGACTAGCGGTTACAATGAGCAGTTCTTC. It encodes CSGGTSGYNEQFF.